This T cell receptor (beta chain) was sequenced for a study of glioma-infiltrating T cells after dendritic cell vaccination (dated by TCRdb to about 2016). Context from the whole study: The cohort comprised approximately 15 glioblastoma patients from Phase I and II dendritic cell vaccination trials, 9 newly diagnosed and 6 with recurrent disease. Each patient got three intradermal injections of the dendritic cell vaccine, spaced at biweekly intervals, in the arm below the axilla. Deep sequencing of TCR beta CDR3 regions was used to quantify tumor-infiltrating lymphocyte content and compare tumor and blood repertoires in dendritic cell-vaccinated glioblastoma patients. Between the early 2000s and the early 2010s, patients were given autologous tumor lysate-pulsed dendritic cell vaccination. The vaccine was prepared from monocyte-derived dendritic cells that were cultured for about 7 days with IL-4 and GM-CSF and then pulsed overnight with autologous tumor lysate. Survival after dendritic cell vaccination was correlated with TCR sequencing metrics, such as TIL content and the overlap between tumor and blood repertoires. Broader findings and caveats from the paper: The three-group TCR overlap response model was described as speculative and requiring prospective validation. Higher estimated pretreatment TIL content predicted longer time to progression and overall survival after dendritic cell vaccination. No direct relationship between TCR clonality and survival was found, suggesting that a diverse polyclonal response may matter. The cohort was small and heterogeneous, few patients had complete blood and tumor sets, and even fewer had initial-recurrent tumor pairs.

A remark on this clone: Its antigen remains unidentified. One base away there is no much larger clone; base qualities are not given.

The immunoSEQ assay amplified TCRB CDR3 regions from 1.5 to 2.5 micrograms of genomic DNA, or from all available DNA when less than that amount was available. For multiplex PCR, 60 forward primers for TCR V beta segments and 13 reverse primers for J beta segments were used. Synthetic control templates were spiked into each sample at limiting dilution to estimate reads per starting template. Sequencing produced 87 bp reads on the Illumina HiSeq System. On the study's bioinformatics: PCR and sequencing errors were removed by merging closely related sequences with a nearest neighbor algorithm. TCR overlap was defined as the percentage of unique tumor TCR beta sequences that were also present in the same patient's peripheral blood. What TCRdb holds here is the immuneACCESS table cut down to in-frame rearrangements. Part of the clones is not present; checked against another copy, under half of the missing clones reflect an unresolved V gene, and the others are unexplained. V and J calls and clone size come straight from that table; D and trimming were deduced from the DNA. The sample has tens of thousands of clones on record, about 86% of them singletons. The biggest ten clones account for 15% to 18% of the sample.

Read against the paper, the sample's time point label means: after dendritic cell vaccination, including at tumor progression/relapse. Patients were selected on the basis of adequate residual fresh-frozen tumor tissue and more than two years of available survival data. Molecular status otherwise varied across the glioblastoma patients, but none of them carried an isocitrate dehydrogenase mutation. PBMC collection took place before vaccination, two weeks after the third vaccination, and at tumor progression if progression occurred. The Qiagen DNeasy Blood extraction Kit was used to extract genomic DNA. The receptor was derived from a human donor with glioblastoma. Material: blood, obtained after dendritic cell vaccination.

The DNA reads as follows: TGTGCCAGTAGTCCAGCGGGGCTAAGAGCCTATGGCTACACCTTC. This is translated as CASSPAGLRAYGYTF. This sequence uses TRBV19 and TRBJ1-2, with TRBD1 as a weak D call on 5 bases. The germline V gene (reference sequence) specifies LNHDA as CDR1 and SQIVND as CDR2. From its cysteine to its phenylalanine, the CDR3 spans 15 amino acids. CDR3 DNA is the only sequence kept; it has 45 bases, read in frame from the first base. V and J are truncated by 5 bases and 4 bases respectively, leaving an intervening sequence of 17 bases. The variable domain in full, with residues beyond the CDR3 obtained from the reference TRBV19 and TRBJ1-2 genes, is DGGITQSPKYLFRKEGQNVTLSCEQNLNHDAMYWYRQDPGQGLRLIYYSQIVNDFQKGDIAEGYSVSREKKESFPLTVTSAQKNPTAFYLCASSPAGLRAYGYTFGSGTRLTVV.